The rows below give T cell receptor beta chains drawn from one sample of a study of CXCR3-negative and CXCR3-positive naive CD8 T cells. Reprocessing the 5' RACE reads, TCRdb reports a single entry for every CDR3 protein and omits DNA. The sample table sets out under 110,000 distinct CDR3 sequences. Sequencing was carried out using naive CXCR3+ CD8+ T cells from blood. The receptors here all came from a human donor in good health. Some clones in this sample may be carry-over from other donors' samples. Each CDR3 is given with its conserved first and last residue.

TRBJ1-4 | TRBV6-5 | CASSFNTGGLGEKLFF
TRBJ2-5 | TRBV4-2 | CASSQDPSKTQYF
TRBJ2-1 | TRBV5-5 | CASSSDPGGLLNEQFF
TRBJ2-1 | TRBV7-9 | CASSLAVRAFEQFF
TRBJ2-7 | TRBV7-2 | CASSLALAGGPRAYEQYF
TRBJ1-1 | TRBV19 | CASTLTGGAFLNTEAFF
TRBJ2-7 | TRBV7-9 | CASSKFRDRGGAADYEQYF
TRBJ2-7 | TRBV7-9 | CASSDPERGSSYEQYF
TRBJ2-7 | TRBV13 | CATSPQTGIYEQYF
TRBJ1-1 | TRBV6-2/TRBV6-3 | CASSPGQGLNTEAFF
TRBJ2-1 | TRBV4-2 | CASTPLKEYSYNEQFF
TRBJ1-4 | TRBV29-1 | CSVERAGNNEKLFF
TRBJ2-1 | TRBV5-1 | CASSLTRGHYNEQFF
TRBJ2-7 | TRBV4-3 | CASSLRTGTYEQYF
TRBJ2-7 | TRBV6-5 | CASSEQGNYEQYF
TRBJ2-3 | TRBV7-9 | CASSFGVFADTDTQYF
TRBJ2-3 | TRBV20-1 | CSARTSLGTDTQYF
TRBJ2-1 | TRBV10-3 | CAISEPGFNEQFF
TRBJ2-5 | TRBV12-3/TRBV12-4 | CASSSRLAGQETQYF
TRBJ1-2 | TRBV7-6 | CASSLGADGPPTNYGYTF
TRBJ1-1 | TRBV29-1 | CSVSVNTEAFF
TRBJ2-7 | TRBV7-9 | CAGSLVDYEQYF
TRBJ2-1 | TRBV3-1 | CASSQEDLRGPYNEQFF